One sample yielded the 10 T cell receptor beta chains listed below, sequenced in a study of CD8 T cells in Susac syndrome (dated by TCRdb to about 2019). Library preparation employed the immunoSEQ multiplex PCR assay. RNA was extracted using the RNeasy kit, and roughly 0.5 to 1 microgram was reverse transcribed with random hexamers. In TCRdb, the public reads were trimmed at Q25 with fastp and aligned with MiXCR, with productive beta chains retained. Each CDR3 protein gets just one entry, which takes the most common genes and DNA from the rows behind it. The sample table lists 100,000 to 150,000 distinct CDR3 sequences, around 94% of them with a count of one. The ten largest clones represent 0.2% to 0.25% of the sample. The sample consisted of CD8+ T cells from PBMCs. All receptors come from a human donor with Susac syndrome.

In DNA, the CDR3 is TGTGCCAGCAGTTACCCAGGACAGGGTAGCAATCAGCCCCAGCATTTT. Translation: CASSYPGQGSNQPQHF. V and J are TRBV6-6 and TRBJ1-5; 8 bases fit TRBD1. The CDR3 consists of 16 residues. Germline CDR1 is MNHNY and CDR2 is SVGAGI (reference sequence). V gave up 2 bases and J gave up 0 bases; unmatched junction bases: 3.

CDR3 loop: CASSHGEGTANIQYF. The DNA of the CDR3 is TGCGCCAGCAGCCACGGAGAGGGGACAGCAAACATTCAGTACTTC. The chain couples TRBV4-3 to TRBJ2-4; 7 bases align to TRBD1. Germline V lookup: CDR1 LGHNA, CDR2 YSLEER. The CDR3 spans 15 residues. V lost 3 bases to trimming and J lost 6 bases; unmatched junction nucleotides: 8.

Only one count was recorded for this clonotype. The chain has TRBV4-2 and TRBJ1-2; tentatively, D is TRBD1 (5 bases). Trimming took 0 bases from V and 8 from J, leaving 16 bases between them. CDR1 and CDR2 (germline): LGHNA, YNFKEQ. The CDR3 has 15 residues. CDR3 protein: CASSQDFHGGPGYTF. CDR3 DNA sequence: TGTGCCAGCAGCCAAGATTTCCACGGGGGACCGGGCTACACCTTC.

This chain connects TRBV20-1 to TRBJ2-3, with D unresolved. This CDR3 has 15 amino acids. V was clipped by 0 bases and J by 3 bases, with 13 bases between them. Germline CDR1 is DFQATT and CDR2 is SNEGSKA (reference sequence). CDR3 nucleotides: TGCAGTGCTAGAGATCTGGGCGAGGTGACAGATACGCAGTATTTT. Translated: CSARDLGEVTDTQYF.

DNA of the CDR3: TGTGCCAGCAGCCGGCGGGACAGCTTCCTCCTAGAGGCTTTCTTT. The encoded protein is CASSRRDSFLLEAFF. The rearrangement joins TRBV4-2 to TRBJ1-1; TRBD1 agrees at 7 bases. Losses at the gene ends were 4 bases for V and 11 bases for J; bases not matched to a gene: 16. Germline loops: CDR1 LGHNA, CDR2 YNFKEQ. The CDR3 sequence is 15 residues long.

V and J are TRBV19 and TRBJ2-6, with TRBD1 as a possible D gene (6 bases). From germline, CDR1 is LNHDA and CDR2 SQIVND (reference sequence). V lost 8 bases to trimming and J lost 0 bases, with 20 bases between them. CDR3 length equals 18 residues. CDR3 DNA sequence: TGTGCCAGTGAAGACTCACAGGGCTCTTTCTCTGGGGCCAACGTCCTGACTTTC. It codes for CASEDSQGSFSGANVLTF.

The chain couples TRBV24-1 to TRBJ1-6; D is perhaps TRBD1 (6 bases). The CDR3 contains 13 residues. V was shortened by 7 bases and J by 5 bases, with 8 bases between the two germline ends. In germline, CDR1 is KGHDR, CDR2 SFDVKD. CDR3 sequence: CATSAGDNSPLHF. CDR3 nucleotide sequence: TGTGCCACCAGCGCAGGGGATAATTCACCCCTCCACTTT.

The chain carries TRBV30 and TRBJ2-7; D remains unclear. This CDR3 region has 13 residues. V was trimmed by 3 bases and J by 0 bases, leaving 9 bases between them. Germline values: CDR1 GTSNPN, CDR2 SVGIG (reference sequence). Written as DNA, the CDR3 is TGTGCCTGGAGCGATCGAAGCTCCTACGAGCAGTACTTC. It is translated as CAWSDRSSYEQYF.

The chain recombines TRBV12-3 or TRBV12-4 with TRBJ2-5; D gene unclear. This CDR3 spans 12 amino acids. V was clipped by 6 bases and J by 5 bases, with 10 bases between them. The CDR3 nucleotides read TGTGCCAGCAGAGACGGCAGGGAGACCCAGTACTTC. Residues: CASRDGRETQYF.

The J gene is TRBJ2-7, the V gene TRBV27; D is unclear. This CDR3 region has 14 residues. V gave up 6 bases and J gave up 2 bases, with 14 bases separating them. Germline assignment: CDR1 MNHEY and CDR2 SMNVEV (reference sequence). The CDR3 region is CASSSFGSPYEQYF. The CDR3 nucleotides are TGTGCCAGCAGCTCTTTTGGCAGCCCCTACGAGCAGTACTTC.